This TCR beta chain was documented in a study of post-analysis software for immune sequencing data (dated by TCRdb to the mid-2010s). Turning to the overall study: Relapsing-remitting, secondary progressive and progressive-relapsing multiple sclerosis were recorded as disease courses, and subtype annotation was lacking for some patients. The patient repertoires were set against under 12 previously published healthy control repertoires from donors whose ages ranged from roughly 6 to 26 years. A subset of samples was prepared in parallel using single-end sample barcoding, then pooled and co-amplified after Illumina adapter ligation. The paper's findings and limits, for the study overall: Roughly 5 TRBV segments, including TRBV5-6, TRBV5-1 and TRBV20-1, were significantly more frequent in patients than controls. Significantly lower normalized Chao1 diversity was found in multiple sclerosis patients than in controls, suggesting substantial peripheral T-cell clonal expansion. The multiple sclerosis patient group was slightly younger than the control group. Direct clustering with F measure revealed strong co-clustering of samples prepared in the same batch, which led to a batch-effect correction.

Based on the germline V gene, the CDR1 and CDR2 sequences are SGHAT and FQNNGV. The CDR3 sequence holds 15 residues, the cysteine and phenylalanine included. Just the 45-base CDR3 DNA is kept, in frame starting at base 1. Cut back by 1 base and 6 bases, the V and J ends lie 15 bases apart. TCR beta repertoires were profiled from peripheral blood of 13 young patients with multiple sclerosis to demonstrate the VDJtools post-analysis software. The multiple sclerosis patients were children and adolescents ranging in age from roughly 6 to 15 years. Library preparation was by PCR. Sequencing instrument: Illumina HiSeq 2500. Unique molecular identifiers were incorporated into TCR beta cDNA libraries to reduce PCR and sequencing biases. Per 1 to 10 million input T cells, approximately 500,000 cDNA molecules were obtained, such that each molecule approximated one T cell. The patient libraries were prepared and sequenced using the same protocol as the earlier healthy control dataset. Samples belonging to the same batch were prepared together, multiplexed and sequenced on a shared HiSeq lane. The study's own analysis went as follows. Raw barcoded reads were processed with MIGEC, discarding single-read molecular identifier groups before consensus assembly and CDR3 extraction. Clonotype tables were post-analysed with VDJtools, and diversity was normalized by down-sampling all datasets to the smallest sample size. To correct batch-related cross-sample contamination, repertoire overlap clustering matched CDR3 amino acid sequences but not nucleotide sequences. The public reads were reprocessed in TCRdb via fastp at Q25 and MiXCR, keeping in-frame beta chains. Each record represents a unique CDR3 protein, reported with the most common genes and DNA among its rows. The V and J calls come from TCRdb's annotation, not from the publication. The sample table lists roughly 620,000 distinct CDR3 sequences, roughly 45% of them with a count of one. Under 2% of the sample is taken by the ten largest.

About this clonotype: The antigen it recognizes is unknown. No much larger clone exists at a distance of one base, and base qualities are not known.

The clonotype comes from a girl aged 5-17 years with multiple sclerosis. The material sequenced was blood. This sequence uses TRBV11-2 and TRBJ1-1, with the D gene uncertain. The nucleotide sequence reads TGTGCCAGCAGCTTAGGTCTCCGGGCGCGTGCTGAAGCTTTCTTT. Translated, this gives CASSLGLRARAEAFF.